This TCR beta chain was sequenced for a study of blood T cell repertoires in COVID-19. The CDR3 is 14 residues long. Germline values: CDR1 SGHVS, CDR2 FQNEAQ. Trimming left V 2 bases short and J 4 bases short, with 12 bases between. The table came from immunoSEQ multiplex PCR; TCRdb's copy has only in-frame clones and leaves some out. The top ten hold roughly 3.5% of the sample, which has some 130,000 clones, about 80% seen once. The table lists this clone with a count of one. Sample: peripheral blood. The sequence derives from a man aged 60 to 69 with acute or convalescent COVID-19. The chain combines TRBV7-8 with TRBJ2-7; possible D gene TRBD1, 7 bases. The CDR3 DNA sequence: TGTGCCAGCAGCTTACCAGGGGGGACTTACGAGCAGTACTTC. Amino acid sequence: CASSLPGGTYEQYF.